The clone carrying this T cell receptor (beta chain) occurred once. The record originates from a study of T cell changes during pregnancy in multiple sclerosis. Germline V gene data show CDR1 as SGHRS and CDR2 as YFSETQ. CDR3 length: 15 residues. The J segment lost 7 bases and the V segment lost 1 base, leaving 9 bases of the junction unmatched. This table comes from immunoSEQ multiplex PCR, and its TCRdb copy is limited to in-frame clones, with some not included. The top ten clones hold over 1.5% of a sample with about 61,000 clones, over 75% of them seen once. Material: peripheral blood, obtained in the first trimester of pregnancy. The TCR sequence derives from a female donor with multiple sclerosis, enrolled in a pregnancy study. This rearrangement joins TRBV5-1 to TRBJ2-7; 9 bases map to TRBD2. The CDR3 here is CASSLLAGLGGEQYF. Written as DNA, the CDR3 is TGCGCCAGCAGCTTGCTAGCGGGACTCGGGGGGGAGCAGTACTTC. Full variable domain (remainder filled in from reference TRBV5-1 and TRBJ2-7): KAGVTQTPRYLIKTRGQQVTLSCSPISGHRSVSWYQQTPGQGLQFLFEYFSETQRNKGNFPGRFSGRQFSNSRSEMNVSTLELGDSALYLCASSLLAGLGGEQYFGPGTRLTVT.